The source of this TCR beta chain is a study of early T cells in non-severe SARS-CoV-2 infection. Background on the study: Bulk RNA taken from unsorted whole blood was sequenced, leaving chains unpaired. General study results and limits: Reliance on VDJdb matching favored anti-spike CD8 responses; private and CD4 specificities were missed.

This clonotype was seen only a few times. Antigen specificity is unknown. One entry per CDR3 protein results from TCRdb running MiXCR on the 5' RACE reads. The sample lists approximately 34,000 distinct CDR3 sequences, about 5.3% seen once, with roughly 6.2% in the top ten. The clonotype comes from an adult who was a healthcare worker with PCR-confirmed SARS-CoV-2 infection or an uninfected control (not recorded which). The sample in question was whole blood, obtained at baseline.

This chain's CDR3 is CASSRWLAAYNEQFF. The CDR3 DNA reads TGTGCCAGCAGCCGGTGGCTAGCGGCTTACAATGAGCAGTTCTTC. The genes are TRBV14 and TRBJ2-1; 7 bases are a match to TRBD2. The CDR3 has 15 residues. The V gene end was trimmed by 4 bases and the J gene end by 4 bases; junction bases not matched to a gene: 7. Germline assignment: CDR1 SGHDN and CDR2 FVKESK.